This passage covers 9 T cell receptor beta chains from one sample sequenced in a study of shared clonotypes between healthy human individuals. Assay: immunoSEQ multiplex PCR; the TCRdb copy retains only in-frame clones and omits some. The data show about 380,000 clones, 90% to 98% seen once. The sample comprised memory CD8+ T cells sorted from blood. Documented subset: CD45RO+ cells pooled with CCR7-negative TemRA cells. These TCRs come from a man aged 30 to 45 in good health.

The V call is TRBV11-3, the J call TRBJ2-4; D is perhaps TRBD2 (5 bases). Germline CDR1 SGHNT, CDR2 YENEEA. CDR3 length: 19 amino acids. V shed 0 bases and J shed 0 bases, with 18 bases lying between them. Written as DNA, the CDR3 is TGTGCCAGCAGCTTAGAAGGTGAGGGCCAGTCACTAGCCAAAAACATTCAGTACTTC. This sequence encodes CASSLEGEGQSLAKNIQYF.

This sequence joins TRBV11-2 and TRBJ2-7; perhaps TRBD1 as D (6 bases). Trimming stripped 4 bases from V and 0 bases from J, with 10 bases between. Germline V lookup: CDR1 SGHAT, CDR2 FQNNGV. The CDR3 totals 14 residues. CDR3 DNA: TGTGCCAGCAGCTCCAGGACAGTCTCCTACGAGCAGTACTTC. Translation gives CASSSRTVSYEQYF.

The chain has TRBV6-5 and TRBJ1-2, with D possibly being TRBD1 (6 bases). From germline, CDR1 is MNHEY and CDR2 SVGAGI. Trimming stripped 0 bases from V and 3 bases from J, with 11 bases between. CDR3 size: 15 residues. The CDR3, as DNA: TGTGCCAGCAGTTACTCGGCGACAGGCTACTATGGCTACACCTTC. Translating it yields CASSYSATGYYGYTF.

The V and J genes are TRBV27 and TRBJ2-5; D gene unclear. V lost 2 bases to trimming and J lost 2 bases, with 6 bases between them. The CDR3 sequence is 13 residues long. Germline CDR1 MNHEY, CDR2 SMNVEV (reference sequence). The CDR3 region has the DNA TGTGCCAGCAGTTTAGGACCTCAAGAGACCCAGTACTTC. The encoded protein is CASSLGPQETQYF.

This chain links TRBV10-3 with TRBJ2-7; D is perhaps TRBD1 (5 bases). Trimming pared 2 bases from V and 3 bases from J, leaving 11 bases between. The germline gives CDR1 ENHRY, CDR2 SYGVKD. The CDR3 sequence is 14 residues long. The CDR3 reads CAISEGRQGYEQYF. In DNA form, the CDR3 reads TGTGCCATCAGTGAGGGCCGGCAGGGCTACGAGCAGTACTTC.

The chain employs TRBV5-1 and TRBJ2-5; the D is unclear. CDR1 is SGHRS, CDR2 YFSETQ, per germline. V shed 0 bases and J shed 7 bases, with 13 bases lying between them. The CDR3 loop spans 14 amino acids. The CDR3 nucleotides are TGCGCCAGCAGCTTGGGAACGGCCGATGGGACCCAGTACTTC. Translated, it gives CASSLGTADGTQYF.

The chain couples TRBV14 to TRBJ2-7; perhaps D is TRBD1 or TRBD2 (6 bases each). The germline V and J ends were trimmed by 1 base and 4 bases, with 11 bases remaining between them. The CDR3 loop spans 14 amino acids. Germline loops: CDR1 SGHDN, CDR2 FVKESK. DNA for the CDR3: TGTGCCAGCAGCCAAGTCCGGGGGCTATACGAGCAGTACTTC. It encodes CASSQVRGLYEQYF.

This chain links TRBV5-6 with TRBJ1-4, with a possible D match to TRBD1 (6 bases). Trimming took 0 bases from V and 3 from J, leaving 9 bases between them. The CDR3 consists of 15 residues. Germline V gene lookup returns CDR1 SGHDT and CDR2 YYEEEE. DNA of the CDR3: TGTGCCAGCAGCTTGGGGGGGGCCCCTAATGAAAAACTGTTTTTT. It translates to CASSLGGAPNEKLFF.

The chain employs TRBV5-1 and TRBJ2-6; D assignment may be TRBD1 or TRBD2 (5 bases each). The CDR3 sequence is 16 residues long. Trimming took off 3 bases at V and 0 bases at J, with 10 bases between the two ends. Germline-derived CDR1 and CDR2 are SGHRS and YFSETQ. CDR3 DNA: TGCGCCAGCAGCTCCGGGGCCAGCTCTGGGGCCAACGTCCTGACTTTC. This sequence encodes CASSSGASSGANVLTF.